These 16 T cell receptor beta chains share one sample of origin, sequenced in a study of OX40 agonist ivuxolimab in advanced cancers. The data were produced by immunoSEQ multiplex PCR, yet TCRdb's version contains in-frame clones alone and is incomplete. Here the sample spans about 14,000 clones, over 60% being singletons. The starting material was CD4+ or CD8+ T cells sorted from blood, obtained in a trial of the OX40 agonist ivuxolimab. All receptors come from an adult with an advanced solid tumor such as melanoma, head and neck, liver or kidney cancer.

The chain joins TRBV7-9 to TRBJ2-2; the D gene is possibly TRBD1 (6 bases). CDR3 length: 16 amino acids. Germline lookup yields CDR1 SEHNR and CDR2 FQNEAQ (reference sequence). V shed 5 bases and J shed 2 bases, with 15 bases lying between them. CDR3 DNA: TGTGCCAGCAGCCGTCCCTCAGGGGTTAACACCGGGGAGCTGTTTTTT. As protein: CASSRPSGVNTGELFF.

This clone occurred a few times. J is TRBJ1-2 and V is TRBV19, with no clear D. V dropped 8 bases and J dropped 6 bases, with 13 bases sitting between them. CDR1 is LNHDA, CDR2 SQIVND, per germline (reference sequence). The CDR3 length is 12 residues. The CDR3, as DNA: TGTGCCAGTTCGGCCTCCGGGGATGGCTACACCTTC. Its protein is CASSASGDGYTF.

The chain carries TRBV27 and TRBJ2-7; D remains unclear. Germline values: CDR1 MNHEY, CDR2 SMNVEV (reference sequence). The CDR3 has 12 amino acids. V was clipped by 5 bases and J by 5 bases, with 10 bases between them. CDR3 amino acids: CASSGRPDEQYF. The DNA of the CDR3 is TGTGCCAGCAGTGGACGACCGGACGAGCAGTACTTC.

The CDR3 sequence is CASSLQGGVMLDEQYF. CDR3 coding DNA: TGTGCCAGCAGTTTACAGGGTGGGGTTATGTTAGACGAGCAGTACTTC. V gene TRBV27 combines with J gene TRBJ2-7; tentative D call: TRBD1 (5 bases). The CDR3 runs 16 residues. V was cut by 2 bases and J by 5 bases, with 19 bases left in between. Per the germline V gene, CDR1 is MNHEY and CDR2 is SMNVEV (reference sequence).

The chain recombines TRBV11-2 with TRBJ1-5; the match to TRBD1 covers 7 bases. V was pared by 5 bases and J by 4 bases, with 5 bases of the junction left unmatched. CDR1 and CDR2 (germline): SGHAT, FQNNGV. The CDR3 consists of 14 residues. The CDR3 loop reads CASSRGQDNQPQHF. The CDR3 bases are TGTGCCAGCAGCCGCGGACAGGATAATCAGCCCCAGCATTTT.

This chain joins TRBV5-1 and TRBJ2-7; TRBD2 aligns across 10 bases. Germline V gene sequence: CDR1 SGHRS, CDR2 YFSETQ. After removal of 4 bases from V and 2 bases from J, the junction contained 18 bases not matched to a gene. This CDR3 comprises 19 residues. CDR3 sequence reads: CASSPNRGDSGRPTYEQYF. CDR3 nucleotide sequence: TGCGCCAGCAGCCCAAACAGGGGAGATAGCGGGAGGCCAACCTACGAGCAGTACTTC.

The CDR3 coding sequence is TGTGCCAGTAGTATAGACCTCTCCTACGAGCAGTACTTC. Its protein product is CASSIDLSYEQYF. The V gene is TRBV19, the J gene TRBJ2-7; the D is unclear. There are 13 residues in the CDR3. Germline CDR1 LNHDA, CDR2 SQIVND (reference sequence). V gave up 0 bases and J gave up 0 bases, with 3 bases separating them.

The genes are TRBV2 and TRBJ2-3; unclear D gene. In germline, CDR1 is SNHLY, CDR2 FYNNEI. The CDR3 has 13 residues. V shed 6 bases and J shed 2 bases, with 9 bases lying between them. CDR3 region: CASSSGNTDTQYF. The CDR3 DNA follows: TGTGCCAGCAGCTCTGGAAACACAGATACGCAGTATTTT.

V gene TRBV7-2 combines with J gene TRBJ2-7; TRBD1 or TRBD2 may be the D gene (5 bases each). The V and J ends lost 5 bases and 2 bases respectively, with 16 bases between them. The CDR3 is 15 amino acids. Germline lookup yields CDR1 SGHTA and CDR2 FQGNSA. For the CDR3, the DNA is TGTGCCAGCAGCCTCCACACGGGACGGACCTACGAGCAGTACTTC. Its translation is CASSLHTGRTYEQYF.

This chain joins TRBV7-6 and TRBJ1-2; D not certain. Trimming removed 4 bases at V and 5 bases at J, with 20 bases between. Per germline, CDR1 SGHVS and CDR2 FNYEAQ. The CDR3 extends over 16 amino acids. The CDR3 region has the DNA TGTGCCAGCAGCTCTGACCTGGGGATGAGAAGTTATGGCTACACCTTC. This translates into CASSSDLGMRSYGYTF.

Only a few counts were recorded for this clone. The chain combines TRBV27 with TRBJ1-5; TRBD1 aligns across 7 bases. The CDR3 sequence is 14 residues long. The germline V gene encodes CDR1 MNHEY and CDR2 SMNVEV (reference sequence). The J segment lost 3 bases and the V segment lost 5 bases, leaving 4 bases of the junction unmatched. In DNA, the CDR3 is TGTGCCAGCAGTCCGACAGGGTTCAATCAGCCCCAGCATTTT. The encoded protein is CASSPTGFNQPQHF.

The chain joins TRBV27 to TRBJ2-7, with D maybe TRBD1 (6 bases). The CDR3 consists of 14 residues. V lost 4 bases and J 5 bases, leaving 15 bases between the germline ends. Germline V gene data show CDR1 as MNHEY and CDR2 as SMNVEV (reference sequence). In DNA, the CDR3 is TGTGCCAGCAGTTATTTACAGGGCGCAAACGAGCAGTACTTC. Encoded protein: CASSYLQGANEQYF.

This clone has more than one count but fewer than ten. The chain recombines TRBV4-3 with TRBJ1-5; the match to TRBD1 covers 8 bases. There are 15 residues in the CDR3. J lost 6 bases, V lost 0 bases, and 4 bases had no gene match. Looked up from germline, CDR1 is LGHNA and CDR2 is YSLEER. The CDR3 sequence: CASSQDRGQGQPQHF. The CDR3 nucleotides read TGCGCCAGCAGCCAAGACAGGGGGCAGGGTCAGCCCCAGCATTTT.

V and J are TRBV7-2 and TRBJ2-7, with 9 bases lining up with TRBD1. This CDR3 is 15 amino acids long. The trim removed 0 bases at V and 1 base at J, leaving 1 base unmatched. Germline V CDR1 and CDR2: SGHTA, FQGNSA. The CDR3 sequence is CASSLAGTGSYEQYF. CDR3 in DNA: TGTGCCAGCAGCTTAGCCGGGACAGGGTCCTACGAGCAGTACTTC.

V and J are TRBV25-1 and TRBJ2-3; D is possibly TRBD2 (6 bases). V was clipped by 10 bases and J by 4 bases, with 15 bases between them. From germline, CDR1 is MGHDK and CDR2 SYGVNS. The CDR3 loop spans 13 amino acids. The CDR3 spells CATQDYYPDTQYF. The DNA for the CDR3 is TGTGCCACTCAGGACTACTATCCAGATACGCAGTATTTT.

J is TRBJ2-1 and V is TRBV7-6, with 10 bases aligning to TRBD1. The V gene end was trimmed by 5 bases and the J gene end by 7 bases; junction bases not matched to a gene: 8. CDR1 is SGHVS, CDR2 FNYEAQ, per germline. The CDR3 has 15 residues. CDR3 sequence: CASSVGQGIINEQFF. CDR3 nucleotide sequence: TGTGCCAGCAGCGTGGGACAGGGGATTATTAATGAGCAGTTCTTC.